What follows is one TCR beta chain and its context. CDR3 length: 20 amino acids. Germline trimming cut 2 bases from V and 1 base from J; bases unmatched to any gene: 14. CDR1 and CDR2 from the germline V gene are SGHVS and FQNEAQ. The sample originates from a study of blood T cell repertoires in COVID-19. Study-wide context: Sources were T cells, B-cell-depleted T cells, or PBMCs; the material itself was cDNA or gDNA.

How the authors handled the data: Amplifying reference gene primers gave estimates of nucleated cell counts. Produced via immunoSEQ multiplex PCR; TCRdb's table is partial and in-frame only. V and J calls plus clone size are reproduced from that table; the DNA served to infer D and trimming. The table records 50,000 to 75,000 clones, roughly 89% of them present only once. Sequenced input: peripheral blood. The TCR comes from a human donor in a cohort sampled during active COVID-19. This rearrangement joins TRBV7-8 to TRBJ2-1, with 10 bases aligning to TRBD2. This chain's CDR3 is CASSLSRPAGGPKSYNEQFF. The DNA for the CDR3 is TGTGCCAGCAGCTTATCTCGGCCAGCGGGGGGGCCTAAGTCCTACAATGAGCAGTTCTTC.